This T cell receptor beta chain was retrieved from a study of CD8+ T cells in alopecia areata. Study at large: Tofacitinib was given for 6 to 18 months, then stopped for 6 months.

This clone turned up a few times. Its specificity is not known. A junction boundary mismatches the germline segment, possibly from a read error. Study results and limitations: Lesional scalp displayed greater clonality than normal scalp, most notably in alopecia totalis/universalis. Sequencing of scalp tissue also captures the resident alphabeta T cells of normal skin.

Reverse transcribed after extraction, RNA yielded cDNA as the sequencing template. Generated by immunoSEQ multiplex PCR, the TCRdb table keeps only in-frame clones and is missing some. This repertoire shows some 170,000 clones, around 71% found once; its top ten account for about an eighth. Germline V gene sequence: CDR1 SGHVS, CDR2 FNYEAQ. The CDR3 runs to 14 residues. Specimens obtained from alopecia areata patients comprised lesional scalp punch biopsies and peripheral blood. Sequencing used CD8+ T cells sorted from blood, obtained at week 0. The V gene is TRBV7-6, the J gene TRBJ2-1; 8 nucleotides align to TRBD2. This sequence originates from a human donor with alopecia areata. CDR3 amino acids: CASSLAGIYNEQFF. DNA of the CDR3: TGTGCCAGCAGTTTAGCGGGGATCTACAATGAGCAGTTCTTC. Combining the CDR3 with reference TRBV7-6 and TRBJ2-1 gives the whole variable domain GAGVSQSPRYKVTKRGQDVALRCDPISGHVSLYWYRQALGQGPEFLTYFNYEAQQDKSGLPNDRFSAERPEGSISTLTIQRTEQRDSAMYRCASSLAGIYNEQFFGPGTRLTVL.